This T cell receptor beta chain was sequenced for a study of blood T cell repertoires in COVID-19. Study background: Samples representing acute and convalescent COVID-19 were sourced from the United States, Italy and Spain.

Original processing methods: From reference gene primer amplification, estimates of nucleated cell counts were derived. Libraries were prepared by immunoSEQ multiplex PCR; TCRdb keeps only in-frame clonotypes and omits some of them. D and trimming come from the DNA, and the V and J calls and clone size come from that table. Among about 460,000 clones listed, roughly nine tenths were seen once. From germline, CDR1 is SGHNT and CDR2 YYREEE (reference sequence). V lost 3 bases and J 11 bases, leaving 14 bases between the germline ends. The CDR3 runs 12 residues. This sequence originates from a woman aged 60-75 years who had recovered from COVID-19. The V call is TRBV5-4, the J call TRBJ1-1; D is possibly TRBD1 (5 bases). The sample comprised PBMCs or T cells enriched from blood (not recorded which). The CDR3 DNA follows: TGTGCCAGCAGCTCACTGACGGGGGAGGCTTTCTTT. This codes for CASSSLTGEAFF.